This TCR beta chain was sequenced for a study of blood T cells in healthy people across ages (dated by TCRdb to the mid-2010s). For the wider study: In model experiments, template switching captured roughly one uniquely barcoded TCR beta cDNA molecule for every two T cells. Donors were grouped into four age groups: young (average approximately 15 years), middle-aged (39), aged (around 56) and long-lived (roughly 80). To avoid experimental bias, donors of different ages were distributed randomly across sequencing lanes. Age-related changes in TCR beta repertoire diversity were measured in the study by deep sequencing normalized with unique cDNA molecular identifiers. For two donors (one aged 18 to 30 and one aged 80 or older), the study analyzed two additional independent replicas of 1 million unique cDNA reads from the same blood draw.

Including cysteine and phenylalanine, the CDR3 has 13 amino acids. Of all the DNA, just the CDR3 is kept, 39 bases in frame from base 1. For CDR1 and CDR2, the germline V gene (reference sequence) lists DFQATT and SNEGSKA. Trimming takes 4 bases from V and 1 base from J, and the germline ends sit 10 bases apart. Libraries came from 5' RACE. For sequencing, an Illumina HiSeq 2500 was employed. The second PCR ran for about 6 to 12 cycles and used a J-beta primer mix along with a sample-barcoded 5' primer. Each TCR beta cDNA molecule received a unique molecular identifier from a template-switch 5' adaptor carrying 12 random nucleotides. At least 2.5 million CDR3-containing paired-end reads were obtained from each sample. First-strand cDNA was synthesized from all RNA with the Mint cDNA synthesis kit, primed by a TRBC-specific oligonucleotide. After uracil-DNA glycosylase treatment, a first 18-cycle PCR used universal primers M1SS and BC2_uni_R on all cDNA. Per the original workflow: For normalization, 1 million high-quality reads, each with a distinct molecular identifier, were randomly selected from each sample. Instead of being binned into consensus sequences, reads that shared molecular identifiers were thrown out. CDR3 identification, clonotype clustering and error correction used MiTCR with a Q25 quality threshold and the strictest error-elimination algorithm. A nonparametric unseen species model with Euler transformation was used to estimate a lower bound on total TCR beta diversity. TCRdb itself trimmed the public reads at Q25 with fastp, ran MiXCR and retained productive beta chains. One record per CDR3 amino acid sequence lists the most common genes and DNA. These V and J calls are TCRdb output, not the study's own analysis. Recorded for this sample are fewer than 1.5 million distinct CDR3 sequences; approximately 42% of them occurred a single time. In total, the top ten clones hold roughly 7.9% of the sample.

General findings and caveats noted by the study authors: There was a strong correlation between observed TCR beta diversity and the percentage of naive T cells measured by flow cytometry. As age increased, observed TCR beta diversity per million T cells dropped in a roughly linear way, and a significant reduction was already evident by age 40. Because the CMV infection status of the donors was unknown, age-related changes in expanded clonotypes may potentially have been confounded. Compared with the aged group, more naive CD4+ T cells, fewer expanded clones and increased TCR diversity were shown by the long-lived group, suggesting age selection. Total diversity estimates from one million sequenced T cells were considered lower bounds and underestimates. Bulk unsorted PBMC profiling prevented conclusive comparison of naive and antigen-experienced compartments.

The 39 donors, aged about 6 to 95 years, were systemically healthy Caucasian individuals from Russia. Each donor gave about 9.2 milliliters of peripheral blood, drawn into EDTA-treated Vacutainer tubes. Ficoll-Paque density-gradient centrifugation was used to isolate PBMCs, with at least 6.5 million per sample. Trizol reagent was used to extract total RNA from the PBMCs, yielding at least 6 micrograms per sample. For every donor, an aliquot of PBMCs went through flow cytometry to measure the percentages of naive CD45RAhigh/CD27high T cells. A note on this clonotype: It lacks a known antigen. No much larger clone is present one base from it, and per-base qualities are unavailable.

The sequence derives from a woman under 30 in good health. What was sequenced was blood. The chain uses TRBV20-1 and TRBJ1-2, with the D gene uncertain. The DNA sequence is given as TGCAGTGCTATCAACAGAGGTAACTATGGCTACACCTTC. Protein translation: CSAINRGNYGYTF.